These T cell receptor beta chains were read from a single sample in a study of cytomegalovirus exposure and HLA in healthy donors. Data came from immunoSEQ multiplex PCR; TCRdb stores just in-frame clones and leaves some out. The data show 50,000 to 70,000 clones, 75% to 85% seen once. The specimen was PBMCs. The receptors shown here come from a woman aged 35 to 49 in good health and CMV-seronegative. Each CDR3 is given with its conserved first and last residue. D genes are given only for firm matches. Clone size is shown for a subset of rows, as once, few, many or a class of expanded clone.

d_gene,abundance,j_gene,v_gene,CDR3nt,CDR3aa
TRBD1,.,TRBJ1-1,TRBV5-1,TGCGCCAGCAGCAGGGGACAGGGATTGAACACTGAAGCTTTCTTT,CASSRGQGLNTEAFF
.,.,TRBJ1-3,TRBV11-2,TGTGCCAGCAGCCTACAGGTAGAAGGAAACACCATATATTTT,CASSLQVEGNTIYF
.,.,TRBJ2-7,TRBV7-8,TGTGCCAGCAGCTTACAATACGAGCAGTACTTC,CASSLQYEQYF
TRBD1,.,TRBJ2-3,TRBV19,TGTGCCAGTAGTCCCACAGGGGTGAGAGGCACAGATACGCAGTATTTT,CASSPTGVRGTDTQYF
TRBD2,.,TRBJ2-1,TRBV5-4,TGTGCCAGCAGCCCGACTAGCGGAAGATCCTACAATGAGCAGTTCTTC,CASSPTSGRSYNEQFF
.,.,TRBJ1-4,TRBV2,TGTGCCAGCAGTGGCGGTGCAACTAATGAAAAACTGTTTTTT,CASSGGATNEKLFF
TRBD2,.,TRBJ2-7,TRBV7-9,TGTGCCAGCAGCTTAGCAGCGGGAGCCTACGAGCAGTACTTC,CASSLAAGAYEQYF
TRBD1,.,TRBJ2-5,TRBV4-2,TGTGCCAGCAGCCAAGTGGACAGGAAGGAGACCCAGTACTTC,CASSQVDRKETQYF
.,.,TRBJ2-1,TRBV11-2,TGTGCCAGCAGCTTGTCCTGGAGCAATGAGCAGTTCTTC,CASSLSWSNEQFF
.,.,TRBJ2-1,TRBV11-2,TGTGCCAGCAGCTTCGGGAGTTTCAATGAGCAGTTCTTC,CASSFGSFNEQFF
TRBD1,.,TRBJ2-5,TRBV5-1,TGCGCCAGCAGCGAGACAGGGGGTCGTGGTGAGACCCAGTACTTC,CASSETGGRGETQYF
.,.,TRBJ1-1,TRBV7-8,TGTGCCAGCAGCCTAACCCCCATGAACACTGAAGCTTTCTTT,CASSLTPMNTEAFF
TRBD1,.,TRBJ2-1,TRBV10-3,TGTGCCATCAGTGACAGGGACAGGGGATACAATGAGCAGTTCTTC,CAISDRDRGYNEQFF
.,once,TRBJ1-1,TRBV15,TGTGCCACCAGCAGAGATAGGGGGATGAACACTGAAGCTTTCTTT,CATSRDRGMNTEAFF
TRBD1,.,TRBJ2-1,TRBV18,TGTGCCAGCTCAGACAGGGGACGTTCCTACAATGAGCAGTTCTTC,CASSDRGRSYNEQFF
TRBD1,few,TRBJ1-4,TRBV5-1,TGCGCCAGCAGCTACGGACAGGACAATGAAAAACTGTTTTTT,CASSYGQDNEKLFF
.,.,TRBJ2-3,TRBV5-1,TGCGCCAGCAGTGGGCGGGATCTAGATACGCAGTATTTT,CASSGRDLDTQYF
.,.,TRBJ2-5,TRBV18,TGTGCCAGCTCACCGGGACTTCAAGAGACCCAGTACTTC,CASSPGLQETQYF
TRBD2,.,TRBJ2-5,TRBV6-7,TGTGCCAGCAGTGCGGCACTAGCGGCCGAAGAGACCCAGTACTTC,CASSAALAAEETQYF
.,few,TRBJ2-5,TRBV28,TGTGCCAGCACGAGCAGGGATAAGACCCAGTACTTC,CASTSRDKTQYF
TRBD1,.,TRBJ1-2,TRBV6-5,TGTGCCAGCAGCATGACAGGGGACTATGGCTACACCTTC,CASSMTGDYGYTF
.,few,TRBJ1-5,TRBV28,TGTGCCAGCAGTCTTGGCCCCGGGACAAGTAGCAATCAGCCCCAGCATTTT,CASSLGPGTSSNQPQHF
.,.,TRBJ2-7,TRBV18,TGTGCCAGCTCACCGAAATCCTGGCGGGCGAGCTCCTACGAGCAGTACTTC,CASSPKSWRASSYEQYF
TRBD1,.,TRBJ1-5,TRBV18,TGTGCCAGCTCACCACCTCAGGGGGTTGGCAATCAGCCCCAGCATTTT,CASSPPQGVGNQPQHF
TRBD1,.,TRBJ2-1,TRBV6-4,TGTGCCAGCAGTGACGGCCAGGGGGCTACTGGGCAGTTCTTC,CASSDGQGATGQFF
.,once,TRBJ2-4,TRBV27,TGTGCCAGCAGTTTGTCCGTAGCCAAAAACATTCAGTACTTC,CASSLSVAKNIQYF
.,.,TRBJ1-6,TRBV28,TGTGCCAGCACCCTCTGGCATTCACCCCTCCACTTT,CASTLWHSPLHF
.,.,TRBJ2-5,TRBV10-1,TGCGCCAGCAGTTACTCATCAGGGAGGCAAGAGACCCAGTACTTC,CASSYSSGRQETQYF
.,.,TRBJ2-1,TRBV7-2,TGTGCCAGCAGCTTCGACTACCTCAATGAGCAGTTCTTC,CASSFDYLNEQFF
TRBD2,.,TRBJ2-1,TRBV4-3,TGCGCCAGCAGCCAGGTGGGACTAGCGAACAATGAGCAGTTCTTC,CASSQVGLANNEQFF
.,once,TRBJ1-2,TRBV4-3,TGCGCCAGCAGCCAAGAACCCAACCGAGGAGCTAACTATGGCTACACCTTC,CASSQEPNRGANYGYTF
.,.,TRBJ2-7,TRBV29-1,TGCAGCGTTGAAGGCACAGGGCACAACGAGCAGTACTTC,CSVEGTGHNEQYF